What follows is one TCR beta chain and its context. Its antigen remains unidentified. Assay used: immunoSEQ multiplex PCR; TCRdb lists only in-frame clones, some missing. Of fewer than 90,000 clones listed, roughly 80% are singletons. The data originate from a study of OX40 agonist ivuxolimab in advanced cancers. General study results and limits: The authors did not determine the antigen specificity of the expanded peripheral T cells.

CDR1 and CDR2 (germline): SGHRS, YFSETQ. The CDR3 has 14 amino acids. V trimming: 0 bases; J trimming: 5 bases; junction bases outside the gene matches: 3. The material was CD4+ or CD8+ T cells sorted from blood, obtained in a trial of the OX40 agonist ivuxolimab. The source of this sequence is an adult with an advanced solid tumor such as melanoma, head and neck, liver or kidney cancer. The chain uses TRBV5-1 and TRBJ2-3, with 7 bases identical to TRBD2. Written as DNA, the CDR3 is TGCGCCAGCAGCTTGGGACTAGCTATAGATACGCAGTATTTT. It yields the protein CASSLGLAIDTQYF.